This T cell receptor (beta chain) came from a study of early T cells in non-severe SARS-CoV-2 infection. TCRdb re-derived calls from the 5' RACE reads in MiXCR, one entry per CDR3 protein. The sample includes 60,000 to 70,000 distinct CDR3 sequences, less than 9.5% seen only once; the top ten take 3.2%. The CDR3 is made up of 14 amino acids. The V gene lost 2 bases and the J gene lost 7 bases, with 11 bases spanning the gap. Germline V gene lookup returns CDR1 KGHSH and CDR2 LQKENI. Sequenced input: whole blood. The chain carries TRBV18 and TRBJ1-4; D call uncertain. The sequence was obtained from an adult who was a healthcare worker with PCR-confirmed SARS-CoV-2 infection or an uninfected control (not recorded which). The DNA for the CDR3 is TGTGCCAGCTCACCAGGGTTGGATGGTGAAAAACTGTTTTTT. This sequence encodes CASSPGLDGEKLFF.